The 9 T cell receptor beta chains reported below all come from one sample, sequenced in a study of blood T cells in healthy people across ages. Primed by a sample-barcoded 5' primer and a J-beta primer mix, a second PCR proceeded for 7 to 11 cycles. TCRdb reprocessed the 5' RACE reads via MiXCR and lists one record per CDR3 protein. Of 1.4 million to 1.5 million distinct CDR3 sequences in the sample, approximately 38% were seen once. Sequencing was carried out using blood. These TCRs come from a woman between 18 and 30 years old in good health.

In regard to this clonotype: Since no conserved phenylalanine or tryptophan closes the CDR3, a read error is the likely cause. This chain connects TRBV7-9 to TRBJ1-1; D is unresolved. The CDR3 is 12 amino acids. CDR1 and CDR2 from the germline V gene are SEHNR and FQNEAQ (reference sequence). Trimming removed 2 bases at V and 3 bases at J, with 4 bases between. CDR3 bases: TGTGCCAGCAGCTTAATGGACACTGAAGCTTTCCTT. Translating gives CASSLMDTEAFL.

The CDR3 sequence is CASRSGTGKHTF. CDR3 in DNA: TGTGCCAGCAGATCCGGGACAGGGAAACACACCTTC. The chain recombines TRBV6-5 with TRBJ1-2; 9 bases match TRBD1. Germline loops: CDR1 MNHEY, CDR2 SVGAGI. J lost 12 bases, V lost 6 bases, and 8 bases had no gene match. This CDR3 region has 12 residues.

This chain joins TRBV7-6 and TRBJ2-1, with D tentatively TRBD1 (5 bases). This CDR3 has 16 residues. Looked up from germline, CDR1 is SGHVS and CDR2 is FNYEAQ. With 0 bases removed from V and 7 bases from J, the gap between germline ends came to 16 bases. CDR3 sequence reads: CASSLAGGDSLNEQFF. In DNA form, the CDR3 reads TGTGCCAGCAGCTTAGCGGGTGGAGACAGCTTGAATGAGCAGTTCTTC.

This chain joins TRBV24-1 and TRBJ2-5; 12 bases map to TRBD2. V shed 9 bases, J shed 3 bases, and the junction held 4 bases outside the gene matches. The CDR3 has 14 amino acids. CDR1 KGHDR and CDR2 SFDVKD come from the germline V gene. CDR3 loop: CATAPSGREETQYF. In DNA form, the CDR3 reads TGTGCCACCGCCCCTAGCGGGAGGGAAGAGACCCAGTACTTC.

Points on this clonotype: Germline is not matched at one junction end, which may reflect a read error. This chain connects TRBV6-6 to TRBJ1-2; D gene unclear. Germline-derived CDR1 and CDR2 are MNHNY and SVGAGI (reference sequence). The CDR3 extends over 11 amino acids. CDR3 coding DNA: TGTACCAGCAGTCCAGATGGAGGCTACACCTTC. Protein sequence: CTSSPDGGYTF.

In its sample, this clonotype was seen a few times. This chain links TRBV12-3 or TRBV12-4 with TRBJ2-3, with TRBD2 identical over 8 bases. The V and J ends lost 5 bases and 2 bases, in that order; junction bases with no gene match: 12. CDR3 length equals 17 residues. The CDR3 loop is CASSRATSGRSTDTQYF. The CDR3 DNA is TGTGCCAGCAGTCGCGCCACTAGCGGACGATCCACAGATACGCAGTATTTT.

This clonotype was picked up a small number of times. The chain employs TRBV4-1 and TRBJ1-2, with D possibly TRBD1 on 6 matching bases. This CDR3 has 14 amino acids. Germline V lookup: CDR1 MGHRA, CDR2 YSYEKL. V was cut by 1 base and J by 8 bases, with 14 bases left in between. CDR3 in DNA: TGCGCCAGCAGCCAAGGACAGGCACCCGGAGGCTACACCTTC. It is translated as CASSQGQAPGGYTF.

This chain's CDR3 is CASSQDKVRHSPLHF. As DNA, the CDR3 is TGTGCCAGCAGCCAAGATAAGGTACGGCATTCACCCCTCCACTTT. The V gene is TRBV3-1, the J gene TRBJ1-6; the D is unclear. Germline V gives CDR1 LGHDT, CDR2 YNNKEL (reference sequence). The CDR3 runs to 15 residues. V was trimmed by 0 bases and J by 8 bases, leaving 11 bases between them.

A few counts support this clonotype. The rearrangement joins TRBV20-1 to TRBJ2-5; D is unclear. CDR1 DFQATT and CDR2 SNEGSKA come from the germline V gene (reference sequence). The CDR3 is 13 amino acids. The V end was cut by 3 bases, the J end by 2 bases, with 10 bases between. CDR3 region: CSASQTVQETQYF. In nucleotides, the CDR3 is TGCAGTGCTAGCCAAACAGTGCAAGAGACCCAGTACTTC.